What follows is one TCR beta chain and its context. The target antigen is unknown. Using immunoSEQ multiplex PCR, the repertoire was profiled, and TCRdb retains in-frame clones only, with some absent. Found here are 50,000 or so clones, 50% to 80% of them singletons; the top ten hold roughly 6%. Per the germline V gene, CDR1 is MDHEN and CDR2 is SYDVKM. V was cut by 1 base and J by 8 bases, with 14 bases left in between. CDR3 size: 15 residues. This specimen belongs to a study of vaccination effects on CD4 cells after COVID-19. Study summary: Each person got two doses of an mRNA SARS-CoV-2 vaccine, BNT162b2 or mRNA-1273.

Culture proceeded for about 11 days, and CD4+ T cells were then isolated. Study findings and constraints: Late post-vaccination, clones induced by infection and those induced by vaccine underwent marked clonal contraction. Convalescent patients were scarce in the study, and it lacked early post-infection timepoints.

This chain connects TRBV28 to TRBJ1-4; D might be TRBD1 (5 bases). This clonotype was obtained from a human donor who received a COVID-19 vaccine. The sample here was CD4+ T cells from PBMCs cultured without peptide, taken before COVID-19 vaccination. The CDR3 DNA is TGTGCCAGCAGTTTATTGGCAGGGAGGAACGAAAAACTGTTTTTT. This encodes CASSLLAGRNEKLFF.